Sequencing of this TCR beta chain was carried out in a study of technical replicates of blood from a few donors. Libraries were prepared by immunoSEQ multiplex PCR; TCRdb keeps only in-frame clonotypes and omits some of them. This sample carries some 83,000 clones, approximately 93% of them seen once, and the ten largest clones take approximately 0.45%. Trimming removed 2 bases at V and 3 bases at J, with 11 bases between. There are 14 residues in the CDR3. CDR1 is SGDLS and CDR2 is YYNGEE in the germline V gene. Material for sequencing was T cells isolated from PBMCs. The chain uses TRBV9 and TRBJ1-1; D may be TRBD1 (5 bases). This clonotype originated in a human donor in good health. The CDR3 DNA reads TGTGCCAGCAGCGTTGGGGCGCGACACACTGAAGCTTTCTTT. Translated: CASSVGARHTEAFF.